The sequence of this TCR beta chain was determined in a study of STAT3 mutations in large granular lymphocyte leukemia. General observations from the study: Every T-LGLL patient had at least one immunodominant TCRbeta clonotype.

On this clone itself: Its specificity is unknown.

The assay was immunoSEQ multiplex PCR, and TCRdb's table has in-frame clones only and misses some. Here the sample spans tens of thousands of clones, roughly 84% being singletons. Looked up from germline, CDR1 is KGHSH and CDR2 is LQKENI. The CDR3 sequence is 13 residues long. Trimming took 6 bases from V and 0 from J, leaving 6 bases between them. The material sequenced was PBMCs. The chain joins TRBV18 to TRBJ1-3; D unresolved. This clonotype was obtained from a human donor with T large granular lymphocyte leukemia. Some clones in this sample may be carry-over from other donors' samples. The CDR3 nucleotides read TGTGCCAGCTCGGCAGACTCTGGAAACACCATATATTTT. This gives the protein CASSADSGNTIYF.